Included here is one TCR beta chain sequence, with context. This entry belongs to a study of Ad26.COV2.S vaccination and SARS-CoV-2 variants. The data were produced by immunoSEQ multiplex PCR, yet TCRdb's version contains in-frame clones alone and is incomplete. The sample records about 350,000 clones, about 91% being singletons. The TCR comes from a human donor who had recovered from COVID-19. The sample in question was peripheral blood, obtained after recovery from COVID-19.

This CDR3 reads CASSLSGDTGELFF. CDR3 bases: TGTGCCAGCAGTTTATCAGGGGACACCGGGGAGCTGTTTTTT. This chain links TRBV27 with TRBJ2-2, with D perhaps TRBD1 (5 bases). The ends were cut back, 0 bases at V and 3 bases at J, with 5 bases in the middle. This CDR3 has 14 residues. Germline-derived CDR1 and CDR2 are MNHEY and SMNVEV (reference sequence).